A single sample is the source of the 13 T cell receptor beta chains below, sequenced in a study of blood T cells in healthy people across ages. Next came a second PCR, run for about 7 to 12 cycles, which used a sample-barcoded 5' primer along with a J-beta primer mix. TCRdb processed the 5' RACE reads anew with MiXCR; each CDR3 protein has one entry. This table has around 1.5 million distinct CDR3 sequences, approximately 59% appearing once. Sequencing was carried out using blood. These receptors were obtained from a man in his late teens or twenties in good health.

The rearrangement links TRBV5-5 to TRBJ1-2; possibly TRBD1 for D (5 bases). Trimming removed 0 bases from V and 3 bases from J, with 12 bases in between. In germline, CDR1 is SGHKS, CDR2 YYEKEE (reference sequence). CDR3 size: 15 residues. The CDR3 region has the DNA TGTGCCAGCAGCTTGGAAGGGACGGCCTACTATGGCTACACCTTC. Residues: CASSLEGTAYYGYTF.

V usage is TRBV6-4 and J usage is TRBJ1-5; no firm D call. Germline V gives CDR1 MRHNA, CDR2 SNTAGT. V shed 1 base and J shed 3 bases, with 7 bases lying between them. The CDR3 consists of 14 residues. The DNA for the CDR3 is TGTGCCAGCAGTGACTGGGATTACAATCAGCCCCAGCATTTT. This codes for CASSDWDYNQPQHF.

The rearrangement links TRBV29-1 to TRBJ2-1, with 9 bases identical to TRBD2. Germline values: CDR1 SQVTM, CDR2 ANQGSEA. This CDR3 contains 14 residues. The trim removed 5 bases at V and 4 bases at J, leaving 6 bases unmatched. CDR3 DNA: TGCAGCGTTTCGGGGACTAGCAAATACAATGAGCAGTTCTTC. It codes for CSVSGTSKYNEQFF.

The sample holds a few counts of this clonotype. The V and J genes are TRBV6-6 and TRBJ1-1, with TRBD1 as a possible D gene (5 bases). The CDR3 spans 14 residues. Germline V gene sequence: CDR1 MNHNY, CDR2 SVGAGI (reference sequence). The V end was cut by 2 bases, the J end by 0 bases, with 7 bases between. CDR3 coding DNA: TGTGCCAGCAGTTACAGGGGAGTGAACACTGAAGCTTTCTTT. Amino acids: CASSYRGVNTEAFF.

This chain joins TRBV2 and TRBJ2-1; D gene unclear. V was clipped by 6 bases and J by 0 bases, with 9 bases between them. Looked up from germline, CDR1 is SNHLY and CDR2 is FYNNEI. This CDR3 is 14 amino acids long. The CDR3 spells CASRVLSSYNEQFF. CDR3 nucleotides: TGTGCCAGCAGGGTCTTGAGCTCCTACAATGAGCAGTTCTTC.

The V and J genes are TRBV6-1 and TRBJ2-5, with 7 nucleotides matching TRBD2. The germline gives CDR1 MNHNS, CDR2 SASEGT. The junction had 6 bases not matched to a gene; V was cut back by 4 bases and J by 1 base. The length of the CDR3 is 15 residues. Written as DNA, the CDR3 is TGTGCCAGCAGTGGGAACCCTAGCGGCCAAGAGACCCAGTACTTC. Its protein is CASSGNPSGQETQYF.

This clonotype was observed a single time. The V and J genes are TRBV29-1 and TRBJ1-2; a possible D gene is TRBD1 (5 bases). Germline CDR1 is SQVTM and CDR2 is ANQGSEA. CDR3 length: 13 amino acids. V was shortened by 3 bases and J by 8 bases, with 16 bases between the two germline ends. In nucleotides, the CDR3 is TGCAGCGTTGAGTCAGGGTCTGGTGGGGGCTACACCTTC. As protein: CSVESGSGGGYTF.

The chain carries TRBV27 and TRBJ2-7, with D possibly matching TRBD2 (6 bases). The germline V gene encodes CDR1 MNHEY and CDR2 SMNVEV (reference sequence). CDR3 size: 15 residues. Trimming removed 0 bases at V and 0 bases at J, with 9 bases between. CDR3 in DNA: TGTGCCAGCAGTTTATCGGGACTGCCCTCCTACGAGCAGTACTTC. Translating it yields CASSLSGLPSYEQYF.

The sample holds a few counts of this clonotype. The V call is TRBV20-1, the J call TRBJ1-1, with a weak D call TRBD1 (6 bases). CDR3 size: 14 residues. CDR1 and CDR2 (germline): DFQATT, SNEGSKA (reference sequence). Trimming left V 5 bases short and J 4 bases short, with 17 bases between. The CDR3 nucleotides read TGCAGTGCTCCTCCCCCGACAGGAGCCACTGAAGCTTTCTTT. Translated, it gives CSAPPPTGATEAFF.

As regards this clonotype: One end of the junction is discordant with germline, which a read error may explain. The V and J genes are TRBV27 and TRBJ2-3; 7 bases are a match to TRBD2. The CDR3 has 16 amino acids. From germline, CDR1 is MNHEY and CDR2 SMNVEV (reference sequence). The CDR3 region is CATSDLASGSTDTQYF. CDR3 nucleotides: TGTGCCACCAGTGATCTTGCTAGCGGAAGCACAGATACGCAGTATTTT.

The CDR3 sequence is CASSLANGYTF. CDR3 sequence (DNA): TGTGCCAGCAGCTTAGCGAATGGCTACACCTTC. This chain links TRBV7-9 with TRBJ1-2, with D hard to call. The germline CDR1 and CDR2 sequences are SEHNR and FQNEAQ (reference sequence). V dropped 0 bases and J dropped 6 bases, with 2 bases sitting between them. The length of the CDR3 is 11 residues.

The table lists this clonotype with many counts. The V call is TRBV6-1, the J call TRBJ2-5; TRBD1 matches 10 bases. V trimming: 5 bases; J trimming: 3 bases; junction bases outside the gene matches: 9. This CDR3 contains 16 residues. Germline V gives CDR1 MNHNS, CDR2 SASEGT. The CDR3 protein is CASSSTPGQGKETQYF. Here the CDR3 DNA reads TGTGCCAGCAGTTCTACCCCGGGACAGGGGAAAGAGACCCAGTACTTC.

The chain is built from TRBV28 and TRBJ1-6; D remains unclear. V lost 9 bases, J lost 0 bases, and 3 bases lay in between. Germline-derived CDR1 and CDR2 are MDHEN and SYDVKM. The length of the CDR3 is 12 residues. The CDR3 DNA reads TGTGCCAGTCGCTCCTATAATTCACCCCTCCACTTT. Residues: CASRSYNSPLHF.